The entry below gives a single T cell receptor beta chain sequence along with its context. What antigen it recognizes has not been identified. Base qualities are missing; no much larger clone stands one base away. Sample time point, as interpreted from the label and publication: baseline before oral tofacitinib. From alopecia areata patients, peripheral blood was collected along with lesional scalp punch biopsies. After PBMCs were isolated by density centrifugation and stained for CD3, CD4 and CD8, a FACSAria was used to sort CD4+ and CD8+ T cells. Library creation used the immunoSEQ multiplex PCR assay. RNA was extracted from all samples and reverse transcribed into cDNA, which served as template for TCR sequencing. SuperScript III was used to make first-strand cDNA, primed with a 2:1 mix of oligo-dT and random hexamers. A synthetic immune receptor repertoire was used to gauge amplification bias, and whatever bias remained was removed computationally. For the original study's pipeline: Raw reads were preprocessed to remove errors, and CDR3 was defined according to IMGT conventions as the region from the conserved cysteine to phenylalanine. To get clonality, Shannon entropy was normalized by log2 of the number of productive unique TCRs and the result was subtracted from 1. Whether each scalp clone was CD4 or CD8 was inferred by checking scalp TCRbeta sequences against the CD4 and CD8 repertoires from sorted blood. TCRdb holds this immuneACCESS table with in-frame rearrangements only. Some clones are missing; in checked studies, unresolved V genes explain under half, and the rest has no known cause. Clone size and V and J calls were adopted from that table, with D and trimming inferred from the DNA. This sample holds roughly 150,000 clones; approximately 53% were observed only once. In total, the top ten clones hold approximately 19% of the sample.

Trimming takes 0 bases from V and 7 bases from J, and the germline ends sit 16 bases apart. The germline V gene (reference sequence) sets CDR1 to LNHDA and CDR2 to SQIVND. The CDR3 runs 16 residues from the cysteine to the phenylalanine. Only CDR3 DNA remains: 48 bases, in frame from the first base. This record belongs to a study of CD8+ T cells in alopecia areata (dated by TCRdb to the late 2010s). As for the study more broadly: Treated patients were enrolled in an open-label pilot trial of oral tofacitinib at 5 to 10 mg twice daily for moderate-to-severe alopecia areata. Patients received tofacitinib for 6 to 18 months and were then followed off drug for 6 months to check for delayed response and recurrence. High-throughput TCRbeta sequencing was used to examine T cell clonal expansion in alopecia areata in both the C3H/HeJ mouse model and human patients. Scalp tissue and sorted CD4+ and CD8+ peripheral blood T cells from patchy and totalis/universalis alopecia areata patients and from healthy controls were covered by human TCRbeta sequencing. Biopsies were taken from tofacitinib-treated patients at baseline and again at 4 and 24 weeks into treatment, and several of those patients also had a later scalp biopsy. Scalp clonality was compared across normal scalp (n=4), patchy alopecia areata scalp (n=8), and alopecia totalis/universalis scalp (n=8). The RNA source kit depended on sample type: the PAXgene miRNA kit for fixed scalp, the miRNeasy kit for PBMCs, and the RNeasy kit for mouse skin. Amplification of TCRbeta CDR3 regions was done by immunoSEQ multiplex PCR using 35 Vbeta forward primers and 13 Jbeta reverse primers.

Here is what the overall study found, with its caveats: Compared with normal scalp, lesional scalp had higher clonality and more expanded CD8+ clones, particularly in alopecia totalis/universalis, a pattern that suggests antigenic drive. Resident alphabeta T cells in normal human skin are also sequenced, complicating scalp TCR repertoire analysis, unlike mouse skin dominated by gammadelta T cells. Compared with mice, TCR sequences shared between patients were less clear, possibly partly because of HLA diversity across the patient population.

The specimen was CD8+ T cells sorted from blood, collected at week 0. The V gene is TRBV19 and the J gene is TRBJ1-5, with no confidently assigned D gene. The source is a human donor with alopecia areata. The base sequence is TGTGCCAGTAGTATAGATCGACGGTATGGGGTCCAGCCCCAGCATTTT. This is translated as CASSIDRRYGVQPQHF.